The 30 T cell receptor beta chains given below trace back to one sample, sequenced in a study of T cell responses to AZD1222 COVID-19 vaccine. Repertoires were generated with immunoSEQ multiplex PCR, while TCRdb's copy carries only in-frame clones and drops some. The profile shows approximately 150,000 clones, 70% to 90% of them singletons. Sequenced material: peripheral blood, taken 28 days after the second AZD1222 dose. These receptors originate from an adult who received the AZD1222 COVID-19 vaccine.

The gene calls are TRBV29-1 and TRBJ1-2; D may be TRBD1 (6 bases). This CDR3 has 14 residues. CDR1 SQVTM and CDR2 ANQGSEA come from the germline V gene. The V and J ends lost 8 bases and 8 bases respectively, with 24 bases between them. The DNA for the CDR3 is TGCAGCTCCCGATCAGGGGTCAACTCGGGAGGCTACACCTTC. Its translation is CSSRSGVNSGGYTF. The full variable domain, its missing parts supplied by reference TRBV29-1 and TRBJ1-2, is SAVISQKPSRDICQRGTSLTIQCQVDSQVTMMFWYRQQPGQSLTLIATANQGSEATYESGFVIDKFPISRPNLTFSTLTVSNMSPEDSSIYLCSSRSGVNSGGYTFGSGTRLTVV.

The V and J genes are TRBV10-3 and TRBJ1-3; 8 positions agree with TRBD1. The junction had 6 bases not matched to a gene; V was cut back by 6 bases and J by 2 bases. There are 15 residues in the CDR3. The V gene's germline CDR1 is ENHRY and CDR2 SYGVKD. CDR3 sequence: CAISPDRVTGNTIYF. The CDR3 region has the DNA TGTGCCATCAGCCCGGACAGGGTGACTGGAAACACCATATATTTT.

The chain joins TRBV5-6 to TRBJ2-1, with no clear D. The CDR3 extends over 11 amino acids. From germline, CDR1 is SGHDT and CDR2 YYEEEE. V was clipped by 6 bases and J by 4 bases, with 5 bases between them. Written as DNA, the CDR3 is TGTGCCAGCAACAATTACAATGAGCAGTTCTTC. Residues: CASNNYNEQFF.

To note about this clone: This CDR3 is also generated by other DNA sequences in the sample. The chain employs TRBV15 and TRBJ1-1; 8 bases map to TRBD1. Per the germline V gene, CDR1 is LNHNV and CDR2 is YYDKDF (reference sequence). The CDR3 runs to 13 residues. V was pared by 3 bases and J by 4 bases, with 1 base of the junction left unmatched. The CDR3 DNA is TGTGCCACCAGCAGGGACAGGGCCACTGAAGCTTTCTTT. It is translated as CATSRDRATEAFF.

This chain uses TRBV27 with TRBJ2-7, with 8 bases identical to TRBD1. The V gene end was trimmed by 4 bases and the J gene end by 7 bases; junction bases not matched to a gene: 9. Germline CDR1 is MNHEY and CDR2 is SMNVEV (reference sequence). The CDR3 runs 14 residues. The chain's CDR3 is CASSSRQGLREQYF. DNA of the CDR3: TGTGCCAGCAGTTCCCGACAGGGGCTGCGGGAGCAGTACTTC.

The chain combines TRBV5-1 with TRBJ2-3, with D maybe TRBD1 (6 bases). The V and J ends lost 7 bases and 6 bases respectively, with 18 bases between them. CDR1 SGHRS and CDR2 YFSETQ come from the germline V gene. This CDR3 region has 14 residues. The CDR3 reads CASDGTGRGDTQYF. In nucleotides, the CDR3 is TGCGCCAGCGATGGAACAGGGAGAGGGGATACGCAGTATTTT.

The rearrangement joins TRBV18 to TRBJ1-1; no clear D gene. Germline CDR1 is KGHSH and CDR2 is LQKENI. V was trimmed by 3 bases and J by 1 base, leaving 9 bases between them. This CDR3 spans 14 amino acids. The CDR3 DNA sequence: TGTGCCAGCTCACCTACAGAGACGAACACTGAAGCTTTCTTT. Its translation: CASSPTETNTEAFF.

V is TRBV9 and J is TRBJ1-2; maybe TRBD1 (5 bases). Germline V gives CDR1 SGDLS, CDR2 YYNGEE. Trimming stripped 0 bases from V and 8 bases from J, with 17 bases between. There are 15 residues in the CDR3. CDR3 coding DNA: TGTGCCAGCAGCGTAGGGAAGGGTCCGGGGGACGGCTACACCTTC. Translation gives CASSVGKGPGDGYTF.

This clone was picked up a small number of times. This chain links TRBV5-1 with TRBJ2-1; 9 bases match TRBD1. V shed 3 bases, J shed 9 bases, and the junction held 7 bases outside the gene matches. The length of the CDR3 is 14 residues. Per the germline V gene, CDR1 is SGHRS and CDR2 is YFSETQ. The CDR3 loop is CASSWTGTGTEQFF. CDR3 coding DNA: TGCGCCAGCAGCTGGACCGGGACAGGGACTGAGCAGTTCTTC.

The chain carries TRBV3-1 (or the pseudogene TRBV3-2) and TRBJ2-4; D unresolved. V was cut by 4 bases and J by 5 bases, with 18 bases left in between. Germline lookup yields CDR1 LGHDT and CDR2 YNNKEL (reference sequence). This CDR3 region has 16 residues. This CDR3 reads CASSLPGEHVENIQYF. The CDR3 DNA reads TGTGCCAGCAGCCTCCCCGGCGAGCACGTAGAAAACATTCAGTACTTC.

The rearrangement joins TRBV3-1 (or the pseudogene TRBV3-2) to TRBJ1-2, with 7 bases identical to TRBD1. J lost 7 bases, V lost 1 base, and 9 bases had no gene match. The length of the CDR3 is 15 residues. In germline, CDR1 is LGHDT, CDR2 YNNKEL (reference sequence). CDR3 protein: CASSQGRQGTSGYTF. The CDR3 DNA reads TGTGCCAGCAGCCAAGGCAGACAGGGAACGTCTGGCTACACCTTC.

This chain joins TRBV5-1 and TRBJ2-7; 12 positions agree with TRBD2. V lost 2 bases to trimming and J lost 3 bases; unmatched junction nucleotides: 6. The CDR3 contains 16 residues. Germline V gene lookup returns CDR1 SGHRS and CDR2 YFSETQ. The CDR3 DNA follows: TGCGCCAGCAGCTTCAGGACTAGCGGGGACGACTACGAGCAGTACTTC. Translated, it gives CASSFRTSGDDYEQYF.

The genes are TRBV2 and TRBJ1-2, with 7 bases lining up with TRBD1. From germline, CDR1 is SNHLY and CDR2 FYNNEI. CDR3 length equals 15 residues. V trimming: 3 bases; J trimming: 5 bases; junction bases outside the gene matches: 9. Here the CDR3 reads CASSDLDRPRYGYTF. For the CDR3, the DNA is TGTGCCAGCAGTGATTTGGACAGGCCGCGTTATGGCTACACCTTC.

J is TRBJ1-2 and V is TRBV30; D is undetermined. The CDR3 runs to 10 residues. Trimming took off 4 bases at V and 6 bases at J, with 6 bases between the two ends. Germline CDR1 is GTSNPN and CDR2 is SVGIG (reference sequence). CDR3 sequence (DNA): TGTGCCTGGATGGGGAATGGCTACACCTTC. Its protein is CAWMGNGYTF.

The chain carries TRBV19 and TRBJ2-2; TRBD2 aligns across 8 bases. The CDR3 is 15 amino acids. With V trimmed by 3 bases and J by 2 bases, 2 bases remained unmatched. Germline CDR1 is LNHDA and CDR2 is SQIVND (reference sequence). CDR3 sequence (DNA): TGTGCCAGTAGTATCTGGACTAGCAACACCGGGGAGCTGTTTTTT. It codes for CASSIWTSNTGELFF.

This clone was seen only a few times. The chain couples TRBV5-4 to TRBJ2-3; unclear D gene. Germline V CDR1 and CDR2: SGHNT, YYREEE (reference sequence). The germline V and J ends were trimmed by 0 bases and 0 bases, with 14 bases remaining between them. This CDR3 has 17 residues. CDR3 region: CASSLAVRTISTDTQYF. The DNA of the CDR3 is TGTGCCAGCAGCTTGGCCGTGAGGACGATTAGCACAGATACGCAGTATTTT.

The V call is TRBV28, the J call TRBJ2-3; a possible D gene is TRBD2 (6 bases). V was cut by 6 bases and J by 2 bases, with 12 bases left in between. Germline CDR1 reads MDHEN; CDR2 reads SYDVKM. This CDR3 spans 14 amino acids. CDR3 bases: TGTGCCAGCAGGGAGGGGACTTCCACAGATACGCAGTATTTT. As protein: CASREGTSTDTQYF.

The chain employs TRBV30 and TRBJ1-5, with D perhaps matching TRBD1 (5 bases). Deletions cut 2 bases from V and 3 bases from J, with 8 bases between. This CDR3 is 13 amino acids long. CDR1 is GTSNPN, CDR2 SVGIG, per germline (reference sequence). The chain's CDR3 is CAWSRDLNQPQHF. The DNA for the CDR3 is TGTGCCTGGAGTCGGGACCTCAATCAGCCCCAGCATTTT.

The rearrangement joins TRBV5-1 to TRBJ2-2; unclear D gene. The CDR3 is 14 residues long. V was cut by 1 base and J by 2 bases, with 6 bases left in between. Germline lookup yields CDR1 SGHRS and CDR2 YFSETQ. The CDR3, as DNA: TGCGCCAGCAGCTTGAACAGAAACACCGGGGAGCTGTTTTTT. This gives the protein CASSLNRNTGELFF.

CDR3 sequence: CASSYGTGSTEAFF. The CDR3, as DNA: TGTGCCAGCAGCTACGGGACAGGGAGCACTGAAGCTTTCTTT. This chain connects TRBV7-9 to TRBJ1-1, with 9 bases fitting TRBD1. Germline V lookup: CDR1 SEHNR, CDR2 FQNEAQ (reference sequence). V lost 4 bases and J lost 4; bases outside the gene matches: 4. The CDR3 sequence is 14 residues long. Full variable domain (outside the CDR3, taken from reference TRBV7-9 and TRBJ1-1): DTGVSQNPRHKITKRGQNVTFRCDPISEHNRLYWYRQTLGQGPEFLTYFQNEAQLEKSRLLSDRFSAERPKGSFSTLEIQRTEQGDSAMYLCASSYGTGSTEAFFGQGTRLTVV.

There are a few counts of this clone. The CDR3, as DNA: TGTGCCAGCAGTGAAGGGACATTCCAAGGGCAGCCCCAGCATTTT. Residues: CASSEGTFQGQPQHF. This chain connects TRBV6-1 to TRBJ1-5; a weak D match, TRBD1 (5 bases). V was pared by 1 base and J by 7 bases, with 14 bases between. This CDR3 region has 15 residues. Germline-derived CDR1 and CDR2 are MNHNS and SASEGT.

This sequence joins TRBV6-1 and TRBJ2-1, with 7 bases that match TRBD2. Germline CDR1 MNHNS, CDR2 SASEGT. This CDR3 contains 16 residues. V shed 2 bases, J shed 4 bases, and the junction held 8 bases outside the gene matches. The CDR3 DNA reads as TGTGCCAGCAGTGAATCGGCGGGAGCTCTTTACAATGAGCAGTTCTTC. This gives the protein CASSESAGALYNEQFF.

The genes are TRBV5-4 and TRBJ2-5; TRBD2 aligns across 9 bases. The CDR3 sequence is 14 residues long. The germline gives CDR1 SGHNT, CDR2 YYREEE (reference sequence). V shed 1 base and J 5 bases; nucleotides not matched to a gene: 3. The CDR3, as DNA: TGTGCCAGCAGCTTGACGGCGGGAGGGGAGACCCAGTACTTC. It is translated as CASSLTAGGETQYF. The full variable domain, with the rest looked up from reference TRBV5-4 and TRBJ2-5, is ETGVTQSPTHLIKTRGQQVTLRCSSQSGHNTVSWYQQALGQGPQFIFQYYREEENGRGNFPPRFSGLQFPNYSSELNVNALELDDSALYLCASSLTAGGETQYFGPGTRLLVL.

The chain employs TRBV15 and TRBJ1-1; tentatively, D is TRBD1 (6 bases). This CDR3 comprises 15 residues. Trimming took off 0 bases at V and 0 bases at J, with 8 bases between the two ends. The germline V gene encodes CDR1 LNHNV and CDR2 YYDKDF (reference sequence). Here the CDR3 DNA reads TGTGCCACCAGCAGAGATCAGGGGATGAACACTGAAGCTTTCTTT. It specifies CATSRDQGMNTEAFF. The variable domain in full, completed from reference TRBV15 and TRBJ1-1, reads DAMVIQNPRYQVTQFGKPVTLSCSQTLNHNVMYWYQQKSSQAPKLLFHYYDKDFNNEADTPDNFQSRRPNTSFCFLDIRSPGLGDTAMYLCATSRDQGMNTEAFFGQGTRLTVV.

CDR3 in amino acids: CASSSPLAVPYNEQFF. Here the CDR3 DNA reads TGTGCCAGCAGTTCCCCTCTAGCGGTCCCATACAATGAGCAGTTCTTC. The genes are TRBV27 and TRBJ2-1; TRBD2 agrees at 7 bases. J lost 4 bases, V lost 4 bases, and 10 bases had no gene match. The CDR3 sequence is 16 residues long. Germline CDR1 is MNHEY and CDR2 is SMNVEV (reference sequence).

This chain connects TRBV5-1 to TRBJ1-2; 10 nucleotides agree with TRBD1. CDR3 size: 15 residues. The germline CDR1 and CDR2 sequences are SGHRS and YFSETQ. V trimming: 4 bases; J trimming: 5 bases; junction bases outside the gene matches: 8. The CDR3 reads CASSPLTGGGYGYTF. The CDR3 nucleotides are TGCGCCAGCAGCCCGTTGACAGGGGGCGGGTATGGCTACACCTTC.

The chain employs TRBV19 and TRBJ1-1, with unresolved D. Germline-derived CDR1 and CDR2 are LNHDA and SQIVND (reference sequence). The CDR3 runs 15 residues. V lost 7 bases and J 3 bases, leaving 18 bases between the germline ends. The CDR3 bases are TGTGCCAGTAACGCTCCGGGCCAACTTTACACTGAAGCTTTCTTT. It encodes CASNAPGQLYTEAFF.

The V and J genes are TRBV20-1 and TRBJ1-1; D not resolved. CDR3 length equals 11 residues. V dropped 2 bases and J dropped 8 bases, with 9 bases sitting between them. The germline V gene has CDR1 DFQATT and CDR2 SNEGSKA (reference sequence). In DNA form, the CDR3 reads TGCAGTGCTAGATCCCACATGGAAGCTTTCTTT. This gives the protein CSARSHMEAFF.

This clone has just one count. The chain uses TRBV3-1 (or the pseudogene TRBV3-2) and TRBJ2-3; TRBD2 agrees at 7 bases. CDR3 length: 17 amino acids. Germline lookup yields CDR1 LGHDT and CDR2 YNNKEL (reference sequence). V shed 1 base, J shed 4 bases, and the junction held 11 bases outside the gene matches. Here the CDR3 DNA reads TGTGCCAGCAGCCAAGCACAAGGTGTTGCGGGAGCAGATACGCAGTATTTT. Encoded protein: CASSQAQGVAGADTQYF.

This chain connects TRBV15 to TRBJ1-1, with D perhaps matching TRBD1 (6 bases). Germline V gives CDR1 LNHNV, CDR2 YYDKDF (reference sequence). This CDR3 has 12 residues. The V end lost 2 bases, the J end lost 9 bases, and 10 bases lay between the germline ends. The CDR3 loop is CATSRLDRKAFF. The CDR3, as DNA: TGTGCCACCAGCAGATTGGACAGAAAAGCTTTCTTT.